These T cell receptor beta chains were read from a single sample in a study of blood T cell repertoires in COVID-19. The repertoire was sequenced with immunoSEQ multiplex PCR; TCRdb's copy has only in-frame clones and lacks some. The sample has tens of thousands of clones, 65% to 90% seen once; the top ten hold roughly 41%. Material: peripheral blood. Receptors were obtained from a man of 80 years or more with acute or convalescent COVID-19. Each CDR3 is given with its conserved first and last residue. D genes are given only for firm matches. Clone sizes are given selectively: once, few, many, or a class where the clone is expanded.

J gene,V gene,D gene,clone size,CDR3 protein,CDR3 DNA
TRBJ2-2,TRBV7-9,NA,NA,CASSLGRANTGELFF,TGTGCCAGCAGCTTGGGCAGGGCGAACACCGGGGAGCTGTTTTTT
TRBJ1-1,TRBV19,NA,NA,CASSLSDSMNTEAFF,TGTGCCAGTAGTTTATCGGACAGCATGAACACTGAAGCTTTCTTT
TRBJ1-4,TRBV9,TRBD1,once,CASSVGSGGINEKLFF,TGTGCCAGCAGCGTTGGGTCAGGGGGCATTAATGAAAAACTGTTTTTT
TRBJ2-1,TRBV7-3,TRBD2,NA,CASSLSGGVYEQFF,TGTGCCAGCAGCTTGTCCGGGGGGGTGTATGAGCAGTTCTTC
TRBJ2-3,TRBV28,TRBD2,NA,CASSLGGTSGSTDTQYF,TGTGCCAGCAGTTTGGGGGGGACTAGCGGGAGCACAGATACGCAGTATTTT
TRBJ1-1,TRBV5-1,TRBD1,NA,CASSLAPGQGTEAFF,TGCGCCAGCAGCTTGGCACCAGGACAGGGGACTGAAGCTTTCTTT
TRBJ2-6,TRBV7-6,TRBD1,NA,CASSLKTGGPGANVLTF,TGTGCCAGCAGCCTAAAGACAGGGGGCCCTGGGGCCAACGTCCTGACTTTC
TRBJ2-7,TRBV19,TRBD1,NA,CASSITTGGEYEQYF,TGTGCCAGTAGTATAACGACAGGGGGTGAATACGAGCAGTACTTC
TRBJ2-7,TRBV11-1,TRBD1,NA,CASSLATSGTAYSYEQYF,TGTGCCAGCAGCTTAGCGACGTCCGGGACAGCCTACTCCTACGAGCAGTACTTC
TRBJ1-2,TRBV6-5,NA,NA,CASGAGGYGYTF,TGTGCCAGCGGGGCGGGGGGCTATGGCTACACCTTC
TRBJ2-1,TRBV6-6,NA,NA,CASSYDTNEQFF,TGTGCCAGCAGTTACGACACAAATGAGCAGTTCTTC